The present TCR beta chain was sequenced within a study of blood T cell repertoires in COVID-19. Study details: Collection of acute and convalescent COVID-19 samples took place in the United States, Italy and Spain. Sources were T cells, B-cell-depleted T cells, or PBMCs; the material itself was cDNA or gDNA.

Germline V gives CDR1 SGHRS, CDR2 YFSETQ. Trimming took 0 bases from V and 5 from J; bases not matched to a gene: 2. The length of the CDR3 is 13 residues. Recruitment covered roughly 24 US areas and drew participants whose ages spanned roughly 18 to 100 years. Original processing methods: How many nucleated cells were present was estimated from reference gene primer amplification. Sequencing used immunoSEQ multiplex PCR; TCRdb keeps in-frame clones, though not all of them. The V and J calls and clone size come from that table; D and trimming were worked out from the DNA. There are around 250,000 clones in the sample; about nine tenths occur only once, and 0.95% to 1.5% lies in the top ten.

This receptor was identified in a human donor in a cohort exposed to, infected with or recovered from COVID-19 (not recorded which). The donor label of this sample is uncertain. Sequences were obtained from PBMCs or T cells enriched from blood (not recorded which). The chain links TRBV5-1 to TRBJ2-7; 7 bases are shared with TRBD2. In DNA form, the CDR3 reads TGCGCCAGCAGCTTGGCGGGGGGAGACGAGCAGTACTTC. Protein: CASSLAGGDEQYF.